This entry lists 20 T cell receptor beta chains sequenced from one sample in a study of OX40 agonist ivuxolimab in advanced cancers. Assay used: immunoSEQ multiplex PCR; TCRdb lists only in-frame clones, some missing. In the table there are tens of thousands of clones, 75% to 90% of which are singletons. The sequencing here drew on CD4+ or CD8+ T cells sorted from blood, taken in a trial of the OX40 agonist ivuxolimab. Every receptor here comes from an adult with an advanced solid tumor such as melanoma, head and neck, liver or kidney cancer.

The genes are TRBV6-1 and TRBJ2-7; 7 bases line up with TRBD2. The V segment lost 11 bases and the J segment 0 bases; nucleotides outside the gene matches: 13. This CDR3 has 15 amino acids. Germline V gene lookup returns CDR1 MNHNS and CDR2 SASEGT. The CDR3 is CAGGGFGGSSYEQYF. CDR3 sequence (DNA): TGTGCCGGCGGGGGATTCGGCGGGAGCTCCTACGAGCAGTACTTC.

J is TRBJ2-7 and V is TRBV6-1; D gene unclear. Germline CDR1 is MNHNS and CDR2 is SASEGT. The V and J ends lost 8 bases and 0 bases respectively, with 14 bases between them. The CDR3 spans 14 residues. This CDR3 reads CASEVGRSSYEQYF. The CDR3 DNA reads TGTGCCAGCGAGGTGGGCAGGAGCTCCTACGAGCAGTACTTC.

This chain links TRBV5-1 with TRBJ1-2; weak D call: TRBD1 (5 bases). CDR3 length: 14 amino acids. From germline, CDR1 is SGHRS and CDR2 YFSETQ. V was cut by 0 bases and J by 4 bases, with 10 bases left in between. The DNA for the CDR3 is TGCGCCAGCAGCTTGGTAGGGAGGGGCTATGGCTACACCTTC. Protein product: CASSLVGRGYGYTF.

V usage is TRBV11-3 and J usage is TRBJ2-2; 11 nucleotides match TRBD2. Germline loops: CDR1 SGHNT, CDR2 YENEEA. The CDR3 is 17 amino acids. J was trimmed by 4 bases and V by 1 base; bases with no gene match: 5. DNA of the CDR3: TGTGCCAGCAGCTTAGTAGCGGGGGGGCCGGTCACCGGGGAGCTGTTTTTT. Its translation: CASSLVAGGPVTGELFF. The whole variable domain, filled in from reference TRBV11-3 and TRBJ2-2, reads EAGVVQSPRYKIIEKKQPVAFWCNPISGHNTLYWYLQNLGQGPELLIRYENEEAVDDSQLPKDRFSAERLKGVDSTLKIQPAELGDSAVYLCASSLVAGGPVTGELFFGEGSRLTVL.

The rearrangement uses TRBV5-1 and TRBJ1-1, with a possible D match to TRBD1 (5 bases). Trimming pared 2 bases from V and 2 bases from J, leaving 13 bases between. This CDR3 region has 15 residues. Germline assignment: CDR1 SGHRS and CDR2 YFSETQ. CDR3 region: CASSLTQGVNTEAFF. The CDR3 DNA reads TGCGCCAGCAGCTTAACCCAGGGCGTCAACACTGAAGCTTTCTTT.

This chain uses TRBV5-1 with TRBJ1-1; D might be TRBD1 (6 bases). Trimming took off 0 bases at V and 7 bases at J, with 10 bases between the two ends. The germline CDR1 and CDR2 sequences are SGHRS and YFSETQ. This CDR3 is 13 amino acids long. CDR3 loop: CASSLGGQDEAFF. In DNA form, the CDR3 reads TGCGCCAGCAGCTTGGGGGGGCAGGATGAAGCTTTCTTT.

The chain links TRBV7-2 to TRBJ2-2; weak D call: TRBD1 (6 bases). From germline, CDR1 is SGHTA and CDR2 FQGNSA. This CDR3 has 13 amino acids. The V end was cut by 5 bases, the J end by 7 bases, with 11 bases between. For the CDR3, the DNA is TGTGCCAGCAGCCGAGCAGGGGTCGGGGAGCTGTTTTTT. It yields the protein CASSRAGVGELFF.

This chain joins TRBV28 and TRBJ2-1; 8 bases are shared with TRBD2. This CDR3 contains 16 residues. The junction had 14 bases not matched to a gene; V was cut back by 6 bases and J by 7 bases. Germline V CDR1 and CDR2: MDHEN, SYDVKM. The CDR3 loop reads CASSETSGSLGNEQFF. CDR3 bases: TGTGCCAGCAGCGAAACAAGCGGGAGTCTCGGAAATGAGCAGTTCTTC.

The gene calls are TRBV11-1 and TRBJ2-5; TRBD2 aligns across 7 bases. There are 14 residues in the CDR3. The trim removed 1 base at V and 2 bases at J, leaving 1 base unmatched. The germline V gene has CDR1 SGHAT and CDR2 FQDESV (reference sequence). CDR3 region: CASSLGGGQETQYF. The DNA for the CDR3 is TGTGCCAGCAGCTTAGGGGGGGGACAAGAGACCCAGTACTTC.

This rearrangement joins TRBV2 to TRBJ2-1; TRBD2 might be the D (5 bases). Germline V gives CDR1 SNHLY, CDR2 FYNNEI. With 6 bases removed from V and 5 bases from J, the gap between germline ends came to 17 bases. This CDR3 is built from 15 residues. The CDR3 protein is CASRPRRGRHNEQFF. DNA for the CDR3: TGTGCCAGCAGGCCCCGCCGGGGAAGACACAATGAGCAGTTCTTC. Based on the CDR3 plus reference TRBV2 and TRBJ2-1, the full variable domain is EPEVTQTPSHQVTQMGQEVILRCVPISNHLYFYWYRQILGQKVEFLVSFYNNEISEKSEIFDDQFSVERPDGSNFTLKIRSTKLEDSAMYFCASRPRRGRHNEQFFGPGTRLTVL.

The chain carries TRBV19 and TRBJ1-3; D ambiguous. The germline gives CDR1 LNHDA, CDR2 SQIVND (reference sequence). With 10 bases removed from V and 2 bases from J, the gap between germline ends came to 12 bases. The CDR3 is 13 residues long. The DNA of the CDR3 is TGTGCCATCGCCAGGAGCCCTGGAAACACCATATATTTT. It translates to CAIARSPGNTIYF.

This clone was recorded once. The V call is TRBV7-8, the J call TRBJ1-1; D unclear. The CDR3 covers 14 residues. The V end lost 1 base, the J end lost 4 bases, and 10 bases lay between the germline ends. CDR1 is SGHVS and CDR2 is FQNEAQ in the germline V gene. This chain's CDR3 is CASSLDVGSTEAFF. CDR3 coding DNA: TGTGCCAGCAGCTTAGATGTGGGGAGCACTGAAGCTTTCTTT.

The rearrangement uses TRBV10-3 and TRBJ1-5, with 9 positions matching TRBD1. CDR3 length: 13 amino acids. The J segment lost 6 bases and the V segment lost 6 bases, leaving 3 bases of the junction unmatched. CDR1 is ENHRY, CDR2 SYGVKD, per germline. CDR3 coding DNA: TGTGCCATCAGCGACAGGGGGACTCAGCCCCAGCATTTT. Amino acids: CAISDRGTQPQHF.

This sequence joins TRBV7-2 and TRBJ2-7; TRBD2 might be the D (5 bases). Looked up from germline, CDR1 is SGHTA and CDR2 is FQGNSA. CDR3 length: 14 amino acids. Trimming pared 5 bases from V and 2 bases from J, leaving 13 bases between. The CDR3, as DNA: TGTGCCAGCAGCCCAAGCGGTCCGCCCTACGAGCAGTACTTC. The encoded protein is CASSPSGPPYEQYF.

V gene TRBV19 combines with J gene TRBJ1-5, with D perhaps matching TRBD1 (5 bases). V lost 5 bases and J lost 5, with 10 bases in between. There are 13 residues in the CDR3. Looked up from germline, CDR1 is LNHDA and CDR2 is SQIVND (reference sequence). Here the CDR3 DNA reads TGTGCCAGTAGTCCTAGAGGGGATCAGCCCCAGCATTTT. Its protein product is CASSPRGDQPQHF.

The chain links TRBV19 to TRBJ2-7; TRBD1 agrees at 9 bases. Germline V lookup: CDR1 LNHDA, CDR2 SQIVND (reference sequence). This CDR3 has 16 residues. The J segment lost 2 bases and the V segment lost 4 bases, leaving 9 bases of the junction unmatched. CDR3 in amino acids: CASSTSGTGPAYEQYF. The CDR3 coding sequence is TGTGCCAGTAGTACATCTGGGACAGGGCCGGCCTACGAGCAGTACTTC.

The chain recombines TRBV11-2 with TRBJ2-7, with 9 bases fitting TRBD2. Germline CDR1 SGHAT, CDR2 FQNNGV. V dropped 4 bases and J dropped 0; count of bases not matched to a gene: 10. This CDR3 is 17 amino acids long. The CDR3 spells CASSWPLSGRSSYEQYF. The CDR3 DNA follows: TGTGCCAGCAGCTGGCCCTTAAGCGGGAGGTCCTCCTACGAGCAGTACTTC.

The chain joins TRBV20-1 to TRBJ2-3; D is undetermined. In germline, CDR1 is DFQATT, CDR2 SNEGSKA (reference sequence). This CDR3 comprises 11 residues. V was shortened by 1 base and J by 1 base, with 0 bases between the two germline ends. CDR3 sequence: CSARGTDTQYF. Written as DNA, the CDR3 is TGCAGTGCTAGAGGCACAGATACGCAGTATTTT.

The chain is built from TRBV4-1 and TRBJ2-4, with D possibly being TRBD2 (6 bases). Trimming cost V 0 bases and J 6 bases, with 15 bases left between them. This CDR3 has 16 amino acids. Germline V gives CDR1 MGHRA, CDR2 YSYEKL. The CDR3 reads CASSQDRTRLVNIQYF. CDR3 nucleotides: TGCGCCAGCAGCCAAGATAGGACTCGACTAGTAAACATTCAGTACTTC.

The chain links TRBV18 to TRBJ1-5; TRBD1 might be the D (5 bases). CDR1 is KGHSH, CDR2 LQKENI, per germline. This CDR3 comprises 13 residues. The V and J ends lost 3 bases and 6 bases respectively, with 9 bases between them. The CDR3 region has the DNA TGTGCCAGCTCACCCAACGGGGGTCAGCCCCAGCATTTT. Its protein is CASSPNGGQPQHF.